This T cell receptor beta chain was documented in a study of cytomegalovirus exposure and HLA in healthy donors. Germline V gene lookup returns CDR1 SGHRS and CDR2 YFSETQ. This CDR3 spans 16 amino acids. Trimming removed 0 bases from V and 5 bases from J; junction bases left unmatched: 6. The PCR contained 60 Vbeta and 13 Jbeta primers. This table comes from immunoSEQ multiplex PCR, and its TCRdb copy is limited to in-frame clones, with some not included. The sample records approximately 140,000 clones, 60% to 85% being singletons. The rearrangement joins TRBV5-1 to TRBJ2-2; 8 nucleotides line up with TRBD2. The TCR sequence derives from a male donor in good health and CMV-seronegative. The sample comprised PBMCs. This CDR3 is CASSLAGGPGTGELFF. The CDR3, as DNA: TGCGCCAGCAGCTTGGCGGGGGGGCCCGGAACCGGGGAGCTGTTTTTT.